This T cell receptor beta chain originates from a study of response to subunit inactivated influenza vaccine. Study-wide results and limits: Only a handful of new T cells, the authors suggested, are recruited with each seasonal influenza vaccination.

MiXCR, run by TCRdb on the RT-PCR reads, gives a single entry per CDR3 protein. The sample carries hundreds of thousands of distinct CDR3 sequences, roughly 14% recorded once. This clonotype has a handful of counts. What it recognizes is unknown. Material: PBMCs from blood, obtained approximately 13 days after vaccination. The receptor's source is a man over 45 who received an inactivated influenza vaccine.

CDR3 protein: CASSFRDAAYEQYF. The CDR3 DNA sequence: TGTGCCAGCAGCTTTAGGGATGCAGCCTACGAGCAGTACTTC. The J gene is TRBJ2-7, the V gene TRBV5-5; no definite D call. Germline CDR1 is SGHKS and CDR2 is YYEKEE (reference sequence). The CDR3 is made up of 14 amino acids. V was pared by 2 bases and J by 2 bases, with 11 bases between. Filled out from reference TRBV5-5 and TRBJ2-7, the complete variable domain reads DAGVTQSPTHLIKTRGQQVTLRCSPISGHKSVSWYQQVLGQGPQFIFQYYEKEERGRGNFPDRFSARQFPNYSSELNVNALLLGDSALYLCASSFRDAAYEQYFGPGTRLTVT.